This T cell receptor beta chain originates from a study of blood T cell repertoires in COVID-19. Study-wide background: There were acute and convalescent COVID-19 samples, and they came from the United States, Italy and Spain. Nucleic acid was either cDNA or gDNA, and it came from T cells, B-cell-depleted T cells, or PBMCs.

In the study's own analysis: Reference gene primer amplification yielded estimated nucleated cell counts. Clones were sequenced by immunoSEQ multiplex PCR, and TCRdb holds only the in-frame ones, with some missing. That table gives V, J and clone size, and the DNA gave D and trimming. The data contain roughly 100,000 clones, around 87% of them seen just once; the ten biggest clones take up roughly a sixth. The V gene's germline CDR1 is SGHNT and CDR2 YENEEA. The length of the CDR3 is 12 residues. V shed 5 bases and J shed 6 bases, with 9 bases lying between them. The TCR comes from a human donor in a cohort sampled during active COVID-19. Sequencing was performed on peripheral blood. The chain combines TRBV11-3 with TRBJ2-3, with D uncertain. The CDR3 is CASSVSLDTQYF. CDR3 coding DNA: TGTGCCAGCAGCGTTAGTTTGGATACGCAGTATTTT.